The 21 T cell receptor beta chains reported below all come from one sample, sequenced in a study of shared clonotypes between healthy human individuals. Measured with immunoSEQ multiplex PCR; TCRdb has only the in-frame clones, and not every one. Of about 2.1 million clones in the sample, about 93% were seen once. Naive CD8 cells were CD45RO-negative, positively selected for CCR7, excluding terminally differentiated effector memory CD45RA+ cells. Input material: naive CD8+ T cells from PBMCs. These receptors originate from a man aged 18-30 years in good health. Some clones in this sample may be carry-over from other donors' samples.

The chain employs TRBV2 and TRBJ2-5, with 7 bases lining up with TRBD1. V was pared by 6 bases and J by 7 bases, with 8 bases of the junction left unmatched. The CDR3 is 13 residues long. Germline-derived CDR1 and CDR2 are SNHLY and FYNNEI. The CDR3 loop reads CASRPGQSWTQYF. The CDR3 DNA reads as TGTGCCAGCAGACCGGGACAGTCGTGGACCCAGTACTTC.

The chain joins TRBV30 to TRBJ1-1; D is unclear. The germline gives CDR1 GTSNPN, CDR2 SVGIG (reference sequence). This CDR3 contains 13 residues. V was shortened by 1 base and J by 1 base, with 7 bases between the two germline ends. DNA of the CDR3: TGTGCCTGGAGTGGGTCTTGGAACACTGAAGCTTTCTTT. Translated, it gives CAWSGSWNTEAFF.

The rearrangement uses TRBV7-9 and TRBJ2-2, with D unresolved. V gave up 2 bases and J gave up 5 bases, with 12 bases separating them. Germline V CDR1 and CDR2: SEHNR, FQNEAQ (reference sequence). This CDR3 has 15 residues. CDR3 coding DNA: TGTGCCAGCAGCTTAACGGAACCGCGGACCGGGGAGCTGTTTTTT. This translates into CASSLTEPRTGELFF.

The chain carries TRBV28 and TRBJ1-1; the match to TRBD1 covers 9 bases. The junction had 7 bases not matched to a gene; V was cut back by 5 bases and J by 3 bases. Germline loops: CDR1 MDHEN, CDR2 SYDVKM. The CDR3 totals 15 residues. The CDR3 region has the DNA TGTGCCAGCAGTCCACAGGGACAGGGTTACACTGAAGCTTTCTTT. Its protein product is CASSPQGQGYTEAFF.

Details on this clone: This CDR3 is also generated by other DNA sequences in the sample. The chain links TRBV4-3 to TRBJ1-5, with no clear D. The CDR3 consists of 15 residues. V dropped 0 bases and J dropped 0 bases, with 6 bases sitting between them. Germline-derived CDR1 and CDR2 are LGHNA and YSLEER. The CDR3 nucleotides read TGCGCCAGCAGCCAAGATAGGTATAGCAATCAGCCCCAGCATTTT. It codes for CASSQDRYSNQPQHF.

The V and J genes are TRBV25-1 and TRBJ1-2; 8 bases are a match to TRBD1. The CDR3 loop spans 15 amino acids. From germline, CDR1 is MGHDK and CDR2 SYGVNS. V dropped 4 bases and J dropped 4; count of bases not matched to a gene: 8. DNA of the CDR3: TGTGCCAGCAGTGTCTCGCTGACAGGGGCCTATGGCTACACCTTC. Encoded protein: CASSVSLTGAYGYTF.

The chain joins TRBV11-2 to TRBJ2-5; D might be TRBD2 (6 bases). Germline CDR1 and CDR2: SGHAT and FQNNGV. The CDR3 spans 15 residues. V was clipped by 6 bases and J by 1 base, with 15 bases between them. For the CDR3, the DNA is TGTGCCAGCAGTTCAAATTTAGCGGTCCAAGAGACCCAGTACTTC. Its protein is CASSSNLAVQETQYF. Complete variable domain (other parts from reference TRBV11-2 and TRBJ2-5): EAGVAQSPRYKIIEKRQSVAFWCNPISGHATLYWYQQILGQGPKLLIQFQNNGVVDDSQLPKDRFSAERLKGVDSTLKIQPAKLEDSAVYLCASSSNLAVQETQYFGPGTRLLVL.

In the case of this clone: The identical CDR3 is also encoded by other nucleotide sequences in the sample. The chain employs TRBV7-9 and TRBJ1-2, with D possibly matching TRBD1 (5 bases). The V gene's germline CDR1 is SEHNR and CDR2 FQNEAQ (reference sequence). The CDR3 spans 14 residues. V was trimmed by 1 base and J by 2 bases, leaving 8 bases between them. CDR3 sequence (DNA): TGTGCCAGCAGCTTAGGGGGCGGGAACTATGGCTACACCTTC. This encodes CASSLGGGNYGYTF.

The rearrangement joins TRBV13 to TRBJ2-4, with 11 bases lining up with TRBD2. The CDR3 runs to 17 residues. Germline CDR1 and CDR2: PRHDT and FYEKMQ (reference sequence). The J segment lost 7 bases and the V segment lost 4 bases, leaving 12 bases of the junction unmatched. The CDR3 DNA follows: TGTGCCAGCAGCTGGAGGACTAGCGGGTTCGGTGGGAACATTCAGTACTTC. Translation gives CASSWRTSGFGGNIQYF.

The sample holds a few counts of this clone. This sequence joins TRBV9 and TRBJ1-1; D gene unclear. This CDR3 spans 13 amino acids. Between the trimmed V and J ends, which lost 3 bases and 1 base, there was a span of 7 bases. CDR1 and CDR2 from the germline V gene are SGDLS and YYNGEE. CDR3 in amino acids: CASSGGPNTEAFF. The CDR3 nucleotides are TGTGCCAGCAGCGGTGGGCCGAACACTGAAGCTTTCTTT.

The genes are TRBV4-2 and TRBJ2-7; D is unclear. This CDR3 is built from 15 residues. CDR1 and CDR2 from the germline V gene are LGHNA and YNFKEQ. V was cut by 0 bases and J by 0 bases, with 9 bases left in between. The CDR3 sequence: CASSQDADSSYEQYF. CDR3 sequence (DNA): TGTGCCAGCAGCCAAGATGCTGATAGCTCCTACGAGCAGTACTTC.

The chain uses TRBV21-1 and TRBJ2-3; the table names TRBD2, a call not compared with the DNA. TRBV21-1 is a pseudogene segment. CDR3 length equals 15 residues. The CDR3 here is CASKVIGDGTDTQYF. The CDR3 nucleotides are TGTGCCAGCAAGGTAATAGGAGACGGCACGGATACGCAGTATTTT.

The chain couples TRBV18 to TRBJ2-7; a weak D match, TRBD2 (6 bases). This CDR3 has 15 residues. Trimming shortened V by 3 bases and J by 5 bases, and 17 bases separated the two germline ends. Germline CDR1 is KGHSH and CDR2 is LQKENI. CDR3: CASSPTRLDGDEQYF. Written as DNA, the CDR3 is TGTGCCAGCTCACCTACGAGACTAGACGGGGACGAGCAGTACTTC.

The rearrangement uses TRBV28 and TRBJ1-2, with D perhaps matching TRBD1 (6 bases). The V gene's germline CDR1 is MDHEN and CDR2 SYDVKM. V lost 1 base to trimming and J lost 0 bases, with 21 bases between them. The CDR3 is 19 residues long. CDR3 in DNA: TGTGCCAGCAGTTTATCCGATTGGGGGGCGCGGGCCCCTAACTATGGCTACACCTTC. Amino acids: CASSLSDWGARAPNYGYTF.

The CDR3 DNA is TGTGCCAGTAGTACGGGACTAGGACGGTACGAGCAGTACTTC. Amino acids: CASSTGLGRYEQYF. This chain connects TRBV19 to TRBJ2-7, with TRBD2 identical over 8 bases. The CDR3 runs 14 residues. Germline V lookup: CDR1 LNHDA, CDR2 SQIVND (reference sequence). Trimming took 4 bases from V and 4 from J; bases not matched to a gene: 6. Looking up the rest from reference TRBV19 and TRBJ2-7 gives the full variable domain: DGGITQSPKYLFRKEGQNVTLSCEQNLNHDAMYWYRQDPGQGLRLIYYSQIVNDFQKGDIAEGYSVSREKKESFPLTVTSAQKNPTAFYLCASSTGLGRYEQYFGPGTRLTVT.

This clone was seen only once. The chain employs TRBV10-3 and TRBJ1-2; tentatively, D is TRBD1 (5 bases). There are 15 residues in the CDR3. V was trimmed by 0 bases and J by 3 bases, leaving 11 bases between them. CDR1 is ENHRY and CDR2 is SYGVKD in the germline V gene. The DNA for the CDR3 is TGTGCCATCAGTGAGTCGGGCAGGGAGGACTATGGCTACACCTTC. Protein: CAISESGREDYGYTF.

The gene calls are TRBV27 and TRBJ1-3; 12 bases match TRBD1. CDR3 length: 16 amino acids. From germline, CDR1 is MNHEY and CDR2 SMNVEV (reference sequence). After removal of 3 bases from V and 7 bases from J, the junction contained 7 bases not matched to a gene. CDR3 in DNA: TGTGCCAGCAGTTTGGGACAGGGGGCCGGCGGCAACACCATATATTTT. Its protein product is CASSLGQGAGGNTIYF.

This sequence joins TRBV19 and TRBJ2-7; maybe TRBD2 (6 bases). The CDR3 length is 14 residues. Trimming took off 6 bases at V and 2 bases at J, with 14 bases between the two ends. From germline, CDR1 is LNHDA and CDR2 SQIVND (reference sequence). The CDR3 spells CASSGGPGTYEQYF. CDR3 sequence (DNA): TGTGCCAGTAGCGGGGGACCTGGCACCTACGAGCAGTACTTC.

The chain is built from TRBV27 and TRBJ2-7; 10 nucleotides align to TRBD1. This CDR3 has 14 amino acids. Trimming at V came to 6 bases and at J to 3 bases, leaving 5 bases not matched to a gene. CDR1 and CDR2 from the germline V gene are MNHEY and SMNVEV (reference sequence). CDR3 loop: CASRNRDRGYEQYF. CDR3 sequence (DNA): TGTGCCAGCAGAAACCGGGACAGGGGCTACGAGCAGTACTTC.

The V and J genes are TRBV19 and TRBJ1-4; D uncertain. Germline values: CDR1 LNHDA, CDR2 SQIVND (reference sequence). CDR3 length: 15 residues. Trimming took 9 bases from V and 8 from J, leaving 22 bases between them. The CDR3 is CARPGSAGGGEKLFF. In DNA form, the CDR3 reads TGTGCCAGACCGGGGTCGGCAGGAGGTGGCGAAAAACTGTTTTTT. The variable domain in full, completed from reference TRBV19 and TRBJ1-4, reads DGGITQSPKYLFRKEGQNVTLSCEQNLNHDAMYWYRQDPGQGLRLIYYSQIVNDFQKGDIAEGYSVSREKKESFPLTVTSAQKNPTAFYLCARPGSAGGGEKLFFGSGTQLSVL.

V is TRBV14 and J is TRBJ1-1; 10 bases are a match to TRBD1. Unmatched junction bases numbered 4, after V lost 2 bases and J lost 4 bases. Germline assignment: CDR1 SGHDN and CDR2 FVKESK. The CDR3 covers 15 residues. The CDR3: CASSQFRTGGTEAFF. In nucleotides, the CDR3 is TGTGCCAGCAGCCAATTTCGGACAGGGGGCACTGAAGCTTTCTTT. The whole variable domain, remainder taken from reference TRBV14 and TRBJ1-1, is EAGVTQFPSHSVIEKGQTVTLRCDPISGHDNLYWYRRVMGKEIKFLLHFVKESKQDESGMPNNRFLAERTGGTYSTLKVQPAELEDSGVYFCASSQFRTGGTEAFFGQGTRLTVV.